This T cell receptor (beta chain) was identified during a study of T cell repertoires in cytomegalovirus infection. The germline V gene has CDR1 SGHTA and CDR2 FQGNSA. Trimming took 2 bases from V and 7 from J, leaving 21 bases between them. This CDR3 spans 16 amino acids. Findings of the study overall: Carriage of CMV together with the relevant HLA was identifiable through cumulative public TCR beta family frequency.

This clonotype was picked up many times. No antigen is known for it. Each CDR3 protein gets one entry after TCRdb re-called the reads with MiXCR. The sample contains roughly 500,000 distinct CDR3 sequences, 16% of which appear only once. This receptor was taken from a human donor in good health (CMV status not recorded). Some clones in this sample may be carry-over from other donors' samples. The sample was CD8+ T cells from PBMCs. The V gene is TRBV7-2, the J gene TRBJ2-7, with a possible D match to TRBD1 (6 bases). The DNA of the CDR3 is TGTGCCAGCAGCTTAAGGGTCGTGGGGGCCCCCTCGGAGCAGTACTTC. It yields the protein CASSLRVVGAPSEQYF. Variable domain in full (rest from reference TRBV7-2 and TRBJ2-7): GAGVSQSPSNKVTEKGKDVELRCDPISGHTALYWYRQSLGQGLEFLIYFQGNSAPDKSGLPSDRFSAERTGGSVSTLTIQRTQQEDSAVYLCASSLRVVGAPSEQYFGPGTRLTVT.